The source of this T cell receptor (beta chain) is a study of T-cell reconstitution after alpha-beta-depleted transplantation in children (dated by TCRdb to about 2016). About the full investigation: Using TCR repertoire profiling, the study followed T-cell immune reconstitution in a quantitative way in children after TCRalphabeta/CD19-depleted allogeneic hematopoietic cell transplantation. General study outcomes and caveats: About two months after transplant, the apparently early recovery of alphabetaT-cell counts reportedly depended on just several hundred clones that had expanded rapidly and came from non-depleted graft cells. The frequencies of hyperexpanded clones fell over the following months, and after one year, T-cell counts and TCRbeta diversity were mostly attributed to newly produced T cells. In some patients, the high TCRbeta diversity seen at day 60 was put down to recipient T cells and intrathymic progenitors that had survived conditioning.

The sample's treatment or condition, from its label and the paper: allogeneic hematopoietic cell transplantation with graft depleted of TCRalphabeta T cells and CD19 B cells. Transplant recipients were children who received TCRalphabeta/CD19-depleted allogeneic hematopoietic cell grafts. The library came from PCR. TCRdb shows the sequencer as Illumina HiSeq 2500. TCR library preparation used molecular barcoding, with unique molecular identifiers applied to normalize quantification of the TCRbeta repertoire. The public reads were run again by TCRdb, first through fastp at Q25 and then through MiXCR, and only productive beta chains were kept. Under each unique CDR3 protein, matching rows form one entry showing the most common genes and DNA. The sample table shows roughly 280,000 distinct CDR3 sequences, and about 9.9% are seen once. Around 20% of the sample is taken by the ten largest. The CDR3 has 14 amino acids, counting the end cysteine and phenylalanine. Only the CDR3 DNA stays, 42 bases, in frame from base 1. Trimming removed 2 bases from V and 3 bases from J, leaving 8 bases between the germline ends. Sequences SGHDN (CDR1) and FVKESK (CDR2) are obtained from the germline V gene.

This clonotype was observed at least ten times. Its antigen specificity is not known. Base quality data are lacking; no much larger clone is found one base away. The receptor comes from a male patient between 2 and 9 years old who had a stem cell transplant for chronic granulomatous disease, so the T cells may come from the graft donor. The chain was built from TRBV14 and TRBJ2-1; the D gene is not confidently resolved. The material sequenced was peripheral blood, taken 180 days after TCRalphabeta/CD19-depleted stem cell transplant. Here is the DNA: TGTGCCAGCAGCCAAATACGGTTCTACAATGAGCAGTTCTTC. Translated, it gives CASSQIRFYNEQFF.